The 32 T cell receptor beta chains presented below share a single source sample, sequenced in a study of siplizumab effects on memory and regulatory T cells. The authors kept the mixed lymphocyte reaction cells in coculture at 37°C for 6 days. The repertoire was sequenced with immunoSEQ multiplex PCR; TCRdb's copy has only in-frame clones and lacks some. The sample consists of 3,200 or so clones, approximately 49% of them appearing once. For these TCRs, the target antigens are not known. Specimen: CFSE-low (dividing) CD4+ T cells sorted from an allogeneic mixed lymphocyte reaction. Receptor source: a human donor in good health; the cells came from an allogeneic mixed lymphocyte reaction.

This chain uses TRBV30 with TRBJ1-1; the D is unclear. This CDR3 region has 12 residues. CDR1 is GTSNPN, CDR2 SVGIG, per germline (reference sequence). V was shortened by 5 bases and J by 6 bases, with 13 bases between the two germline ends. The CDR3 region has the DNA TGTGCCTGGGGGCGGAATCGGGCTGAAGCTTTCTTT. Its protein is CAWGRNRAEAFF.

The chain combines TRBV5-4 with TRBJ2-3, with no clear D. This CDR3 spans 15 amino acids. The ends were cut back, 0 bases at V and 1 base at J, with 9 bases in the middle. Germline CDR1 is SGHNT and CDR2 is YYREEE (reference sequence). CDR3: CASSLGLIGTDTQYF. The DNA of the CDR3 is TGTGCCAGCAGCTTGGGACTGATAGGCACAGATACGCAGTATTTT.

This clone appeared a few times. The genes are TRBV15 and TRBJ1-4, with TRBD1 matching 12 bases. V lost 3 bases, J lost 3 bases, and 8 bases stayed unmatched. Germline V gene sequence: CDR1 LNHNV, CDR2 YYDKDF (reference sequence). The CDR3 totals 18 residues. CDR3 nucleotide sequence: TGTGCCACCAGCAGGGGACAGGGGGCTGAGTTGGCTAATGAAAAACTGTTTTTT. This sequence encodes CATSRGQGAELANEKLFF.

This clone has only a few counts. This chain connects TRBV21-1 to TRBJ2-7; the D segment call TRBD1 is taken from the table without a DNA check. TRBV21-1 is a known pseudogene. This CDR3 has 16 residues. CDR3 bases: TGTGCCAGCAGCAAGCTCAGGTGGCCCTTTCGGCACGAGCAGTACTTC. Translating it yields CASSKLRWPFRHEQYF.

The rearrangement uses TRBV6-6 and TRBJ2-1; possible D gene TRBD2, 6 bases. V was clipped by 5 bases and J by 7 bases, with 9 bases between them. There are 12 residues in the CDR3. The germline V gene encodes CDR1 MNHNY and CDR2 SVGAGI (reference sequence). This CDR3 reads CASSRGTNEQFF. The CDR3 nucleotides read TGTGCCAGCAGTCGGGGGACGAATGAGCAGTTCTTC.

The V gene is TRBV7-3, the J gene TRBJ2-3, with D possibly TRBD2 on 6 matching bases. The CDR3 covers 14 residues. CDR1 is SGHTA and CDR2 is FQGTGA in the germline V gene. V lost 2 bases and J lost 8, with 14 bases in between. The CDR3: CASSLGAGQGTQYF. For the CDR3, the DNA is TGTGCCAGCAGCTTAGGGGCGGGGCAGGGTACGCAGTATTTT.

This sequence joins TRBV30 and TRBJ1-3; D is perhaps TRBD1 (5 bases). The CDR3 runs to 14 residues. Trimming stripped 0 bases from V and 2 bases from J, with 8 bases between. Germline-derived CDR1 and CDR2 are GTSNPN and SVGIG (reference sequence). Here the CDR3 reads CAWSVRGAGNTIYF. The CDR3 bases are TGTGCCTGGAGTGTACGAGGGGCTGGAAACACCATATATTTT. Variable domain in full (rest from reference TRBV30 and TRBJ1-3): SQTIHQWPATLVQPVGSPLSLECTVEGTSNPNLYWYRQAAGRGLQLLFYSVGIGQISSEVPQNLSASRPQDRQFILSSKKLLLSDSGFYLCAWSVRGAGNTIYFGEGSWLTVV.

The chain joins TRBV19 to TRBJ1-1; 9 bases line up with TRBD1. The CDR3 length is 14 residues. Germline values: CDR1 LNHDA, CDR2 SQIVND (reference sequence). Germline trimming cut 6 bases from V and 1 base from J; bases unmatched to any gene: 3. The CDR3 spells CASSETGGNTEAFF. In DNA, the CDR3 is TGTGCCAGTAGCGAGACAGGGGGGAACACTGAAGCTTTCTTT.

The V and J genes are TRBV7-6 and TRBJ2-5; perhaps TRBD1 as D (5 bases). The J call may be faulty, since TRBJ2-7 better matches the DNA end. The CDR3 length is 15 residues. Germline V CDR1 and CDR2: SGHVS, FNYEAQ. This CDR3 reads CASSLVEGVTYEQYF. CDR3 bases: TGTGCCAGCAGCTTAGTTGAAGGGGTCACCTACGAGCAGTACTTC.

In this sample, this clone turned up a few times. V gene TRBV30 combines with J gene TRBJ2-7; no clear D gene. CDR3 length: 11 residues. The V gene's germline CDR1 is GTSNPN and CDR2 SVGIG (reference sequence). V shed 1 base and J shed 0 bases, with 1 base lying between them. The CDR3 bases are TGTGCCTGGAGTGCCTCCTACGAGCAGTACTTC. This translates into CAWSASYEQYF.

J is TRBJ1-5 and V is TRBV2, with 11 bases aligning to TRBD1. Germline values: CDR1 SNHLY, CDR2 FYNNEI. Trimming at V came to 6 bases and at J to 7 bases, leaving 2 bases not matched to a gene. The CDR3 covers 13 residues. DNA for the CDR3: TGTGCCAGCAGGGGGACAGGGGGGCAGCCCCAGCATTTT. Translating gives CASRGTGGQPQHF. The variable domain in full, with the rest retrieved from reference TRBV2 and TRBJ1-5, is EPEVTQTPSHQVTQMGQEVILRCVPISNHLYFYWYRQILGQKVEFLVSFYNNEISEKSEIFDDQFSVERPDGSNFTLKIRSTKLEDSAMYFCASRGTGGQPQHFGDGTRLSIL.

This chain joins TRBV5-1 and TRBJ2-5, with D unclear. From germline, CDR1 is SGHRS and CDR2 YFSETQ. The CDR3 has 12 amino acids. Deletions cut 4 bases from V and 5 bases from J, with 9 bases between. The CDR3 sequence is CASSRYGETQYF. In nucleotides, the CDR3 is TGCGCCAGCAGCCGATACGGGGAGACCCAGTACTTC.

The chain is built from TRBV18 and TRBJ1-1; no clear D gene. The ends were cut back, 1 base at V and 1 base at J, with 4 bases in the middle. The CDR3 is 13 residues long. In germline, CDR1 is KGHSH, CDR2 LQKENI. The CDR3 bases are TGTGCCAGCTCACCACAGAGGAACACTGAAGCTTTCTTT. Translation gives CASSPQRNTEAFF.

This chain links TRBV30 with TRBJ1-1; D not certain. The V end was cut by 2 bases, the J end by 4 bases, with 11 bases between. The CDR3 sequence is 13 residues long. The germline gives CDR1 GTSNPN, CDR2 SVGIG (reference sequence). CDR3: CAWSLASGTEAFF. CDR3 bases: TGTGCCTGGAGTCTCGCCAGCGGCACTGAAGCTTTCTTT.

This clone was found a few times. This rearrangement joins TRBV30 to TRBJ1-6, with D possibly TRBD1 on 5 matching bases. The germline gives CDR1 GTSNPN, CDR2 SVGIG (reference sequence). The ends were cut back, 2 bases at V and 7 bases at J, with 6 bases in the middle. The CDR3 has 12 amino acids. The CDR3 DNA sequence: TGTGCCTGGAGTCGGGGGAATTCACCCCTCCACTTT. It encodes CAWSRGNSPLHF.

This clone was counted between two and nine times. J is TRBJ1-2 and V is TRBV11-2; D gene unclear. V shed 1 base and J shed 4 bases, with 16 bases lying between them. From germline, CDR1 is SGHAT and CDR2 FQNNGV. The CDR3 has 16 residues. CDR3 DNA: TGTGCCAGCAGCTTAGGTGCGGGGTACCCCGGCTATGGCTACACCTTC. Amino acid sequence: CASSLGAGYPGYGYTF.

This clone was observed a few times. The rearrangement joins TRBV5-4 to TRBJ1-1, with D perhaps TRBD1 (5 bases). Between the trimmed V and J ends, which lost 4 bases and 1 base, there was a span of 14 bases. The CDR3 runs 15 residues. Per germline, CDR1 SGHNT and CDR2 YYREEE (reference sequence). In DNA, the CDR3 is TGTGCCAGCAGCCCTGGACACCTACAGAACACTGAAGCTTTCTTT. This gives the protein CASSPGHLQNTEAFF.

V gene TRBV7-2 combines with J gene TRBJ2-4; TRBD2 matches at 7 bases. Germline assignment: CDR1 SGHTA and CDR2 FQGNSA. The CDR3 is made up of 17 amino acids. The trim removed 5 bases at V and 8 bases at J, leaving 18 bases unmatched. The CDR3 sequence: CASSPYLLAGSEDIQYF. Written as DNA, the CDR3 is TGTGCCAGCAGCCCTTACCTGTTAGCGGGCTCGGAGGACATTCAGTACTTC.

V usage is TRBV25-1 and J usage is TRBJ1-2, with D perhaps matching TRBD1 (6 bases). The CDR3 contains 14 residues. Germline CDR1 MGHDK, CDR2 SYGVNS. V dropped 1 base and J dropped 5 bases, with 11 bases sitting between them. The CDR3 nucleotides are TGTGCCAGCAGTGAATCCGGGACAACTTATGGCTACACCTTC. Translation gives CASSESGTTYGYTF.

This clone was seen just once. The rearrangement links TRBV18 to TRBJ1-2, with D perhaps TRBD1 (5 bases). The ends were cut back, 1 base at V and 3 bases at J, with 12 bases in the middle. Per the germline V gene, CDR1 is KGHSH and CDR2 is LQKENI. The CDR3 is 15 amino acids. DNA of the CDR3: TGTGCCAGCTCACCACGGGGCTTTCGGGACTATGGCTACACCTTC. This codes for CASSPRGFRDYGYTF.

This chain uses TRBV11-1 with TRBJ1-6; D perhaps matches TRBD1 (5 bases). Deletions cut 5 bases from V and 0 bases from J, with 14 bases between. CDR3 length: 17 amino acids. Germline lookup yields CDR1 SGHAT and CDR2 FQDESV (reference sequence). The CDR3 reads CASSLTAGSSYNSPLHF. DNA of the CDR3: TGTGCCAGCAGCCTTACCGCAGGGAGCTCCTATAATTCACCCCTCCACTTT. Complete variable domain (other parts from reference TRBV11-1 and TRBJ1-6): EAEVAQSPRYKITEKSQAVAFWCDPISGHATLYWYRQILGQGPELLVQFQDESVVDDSQLPKDRFSAERLKGVDSTLKIQPAELGDSAMYLCASSLTAGSSYNSPLHFGNGTRLTVT.

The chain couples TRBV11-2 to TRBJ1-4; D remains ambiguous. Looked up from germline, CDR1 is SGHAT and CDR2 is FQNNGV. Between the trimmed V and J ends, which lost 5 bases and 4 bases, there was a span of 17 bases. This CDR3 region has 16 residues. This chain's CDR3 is CASSHLVSAHNEKLFF. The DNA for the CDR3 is TGTGCCAGCAGCCACCTCGTCTCGGCCCATAATGAAAAACTGTTTTTT.

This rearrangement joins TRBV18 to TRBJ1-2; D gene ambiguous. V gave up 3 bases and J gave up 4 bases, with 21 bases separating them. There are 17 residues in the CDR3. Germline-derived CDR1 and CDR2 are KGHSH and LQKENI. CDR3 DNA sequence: TGTGCCAGCTCACCCCAACTTGTAGGACTAGAGGCCTATGGCTACACCTTC. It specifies CASSPQLVGLEAYGYTF.

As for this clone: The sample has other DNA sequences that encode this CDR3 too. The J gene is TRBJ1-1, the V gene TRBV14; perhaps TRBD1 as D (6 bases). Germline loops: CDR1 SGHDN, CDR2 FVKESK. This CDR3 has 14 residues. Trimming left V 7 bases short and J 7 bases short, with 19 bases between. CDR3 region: CASMPLRDISEAFF. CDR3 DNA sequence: TGTGCCAGCATGCCCCTCAGGGACATTAGTGAAGCTTTCTTT.

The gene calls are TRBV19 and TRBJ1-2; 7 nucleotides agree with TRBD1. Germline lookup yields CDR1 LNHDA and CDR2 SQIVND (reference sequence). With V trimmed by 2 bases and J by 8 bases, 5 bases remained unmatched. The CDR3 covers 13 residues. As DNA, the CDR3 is TGTGCCAGTAGTATACAGGGGGGAAGAGGCTACACCTTC. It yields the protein CASSIQGGRGYTF.

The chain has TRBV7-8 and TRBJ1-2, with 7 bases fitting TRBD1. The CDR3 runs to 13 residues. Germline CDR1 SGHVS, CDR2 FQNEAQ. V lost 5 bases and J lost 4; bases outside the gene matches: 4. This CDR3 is CASSQNRGYGYTF. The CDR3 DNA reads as TGTGCCAGCAGCCAAAACAGGGGCTATGGCTACACCTTC. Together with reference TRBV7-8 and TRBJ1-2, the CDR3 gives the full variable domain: GAGVSQSPRYKVAKRGQDVALRCDPISGHVSLFWYQQALGQGPEFLTYFQNEAQLDKSGLPSDRFFAERPEGSVSTLKIQRTQQEDSAVYLCASSQNRGYGYTFGSGTRLTVV.

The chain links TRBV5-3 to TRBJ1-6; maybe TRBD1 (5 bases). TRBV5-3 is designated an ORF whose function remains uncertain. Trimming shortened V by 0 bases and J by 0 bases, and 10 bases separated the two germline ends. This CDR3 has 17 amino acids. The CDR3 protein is CARSLGTPSSYNSPLHF. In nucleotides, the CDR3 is TGTGCCAGAAGCTTGGGGACACCGAGCTCCTATAATTCACCCCTCCACTTT.

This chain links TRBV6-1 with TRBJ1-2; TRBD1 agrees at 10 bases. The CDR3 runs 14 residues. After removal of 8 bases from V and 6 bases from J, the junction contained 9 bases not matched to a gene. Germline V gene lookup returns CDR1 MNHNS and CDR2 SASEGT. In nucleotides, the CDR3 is TGTGCCAGCCTTGGACAGGGGGTAGTCGATGGCTACACCTTC. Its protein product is CASLGQGVVDGYTF.

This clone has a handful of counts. The CDR3 DNA reads as TGCGCCAGCAGCTGGTCGGGGATACCCTACGAGCAGTACTTC. Amino acid sequence: CASSWSGIPYEQYF. V gene TRBV5-1 combines with J gene TRBJ2-7; the D gene is possibly TRBD2 (5 bases). CDR1 is SGHRS, CDR2 YFSETQ, per germline. V shed 3 bases and J shed 2 bases, with 12 bases lying between them. This CDR3 has 14 residues.

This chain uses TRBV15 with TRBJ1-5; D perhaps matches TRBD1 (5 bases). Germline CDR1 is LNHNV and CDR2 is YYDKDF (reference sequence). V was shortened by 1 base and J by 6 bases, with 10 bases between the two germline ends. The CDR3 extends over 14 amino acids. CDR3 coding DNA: TGTGCCACCAGCAGAGTCGTGGGGGGTCAGCCCCAGCATTTT. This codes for CATSRVVGGQPQHF.

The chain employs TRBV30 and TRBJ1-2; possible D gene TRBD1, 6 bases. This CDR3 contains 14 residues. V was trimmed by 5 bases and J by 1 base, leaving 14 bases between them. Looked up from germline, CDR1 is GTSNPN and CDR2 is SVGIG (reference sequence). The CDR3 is CAWLQGNNNYGYTF. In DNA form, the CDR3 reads TGTGCCTGGCTTCAGGGGAACAATAACTATGGCTACACCTTC. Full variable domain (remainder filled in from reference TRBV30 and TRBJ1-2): SQTIHQWPATLVQPVGSPLSLECTVEGTSNPNLYWYRQAAGRGLQLLFYSVGIGQISSEVPQNLSASRPQDRQFILSSKKLLLSDSGFYLCAWLQGNNNYGYTFGSGTRLTVV.

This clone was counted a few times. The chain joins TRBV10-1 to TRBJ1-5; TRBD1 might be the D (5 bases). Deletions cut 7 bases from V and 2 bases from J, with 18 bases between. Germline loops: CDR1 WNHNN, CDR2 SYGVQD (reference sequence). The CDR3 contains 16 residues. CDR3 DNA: TGCGCCAGCACCAGGGAACGTCTGGTACGCAATCAGCCCCAGCATTTT. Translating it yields CASTRERLVRNQPQHF.